The present TCR beta chain was sequenced within a study of shared clonotypes between healthy human individuals. Background on the study: CD4 naive and memory got three plates each, CD8 naive two, CD8 memory one. Study-wide results and limits: Sharing of clonotypes among donors was expected to vary with sequencing depth.

A remark on this clone: Its antigen remains unidentified.

TCRdb's copy holds only in-frame clones and misses some; the assay was immunoSEQ multiplex PCR. Of almost 750,000 clones detected, 72% appear once; the ten largest clones hold less than 2%. V was clipped by 0 bases and J by 0 bases; unmatched bases: 2. The germline V gene has CDR1 SGHTA and CDR2 FQGNSA. The CDR3 is made up of 16 amino acids. This TCR came from a woman aged 25 to 39 in good health. The chain links TRBV7-2 to TRBJ2-7, with 10 bases lining up with TRBD2. Sequencing was performed on memory CD4+ T cells sorted from blood. Documented subset: CD45RA-negative fraction. In nucleotides, the CDR3 is TGTGCCAGCAGCTTAGCTGCTAGCGGGAGCTCCTACGAGCAGTACTTC. Its translation: CASSLAASGSSYEQYF.